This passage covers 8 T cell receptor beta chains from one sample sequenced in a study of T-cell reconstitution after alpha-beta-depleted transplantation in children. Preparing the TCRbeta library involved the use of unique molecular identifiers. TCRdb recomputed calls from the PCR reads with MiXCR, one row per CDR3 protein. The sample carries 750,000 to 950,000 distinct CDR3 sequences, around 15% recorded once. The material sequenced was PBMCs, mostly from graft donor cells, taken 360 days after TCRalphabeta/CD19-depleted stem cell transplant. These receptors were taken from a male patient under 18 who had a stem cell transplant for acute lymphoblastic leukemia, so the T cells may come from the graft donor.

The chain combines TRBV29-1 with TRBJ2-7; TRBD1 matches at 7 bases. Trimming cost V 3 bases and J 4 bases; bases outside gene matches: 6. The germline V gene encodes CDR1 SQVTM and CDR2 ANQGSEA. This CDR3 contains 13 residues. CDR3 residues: CSVETGSGYEQYF. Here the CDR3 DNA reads TGCAGCGTTGAGACAGGGTCCGGGTACGAGCAGTACTTC.

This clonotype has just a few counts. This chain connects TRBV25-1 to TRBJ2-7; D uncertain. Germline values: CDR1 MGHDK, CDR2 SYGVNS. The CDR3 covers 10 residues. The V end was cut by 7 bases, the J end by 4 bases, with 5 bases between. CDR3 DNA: TGTGCCAGCATCAAGTACGAGCAGTACTTC. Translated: CASIKYEQYF.

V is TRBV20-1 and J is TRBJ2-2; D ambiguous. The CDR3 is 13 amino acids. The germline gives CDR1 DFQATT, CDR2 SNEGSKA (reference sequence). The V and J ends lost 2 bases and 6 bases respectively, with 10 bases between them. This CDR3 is CSARPPYSGELFF. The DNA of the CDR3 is TGCAGTGCTAGACCCCCCTACTCCGGGGAGCTGTTTTTT.

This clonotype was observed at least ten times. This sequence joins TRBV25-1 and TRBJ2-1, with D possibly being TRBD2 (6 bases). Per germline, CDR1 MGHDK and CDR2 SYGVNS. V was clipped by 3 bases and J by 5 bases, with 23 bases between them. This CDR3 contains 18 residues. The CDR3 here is CASSEAMGAGRRHNEQFF. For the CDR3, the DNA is TGTGCCAGCAGTGAGGCCATGGGTGCGGGACGGAGACACAATGAGCAGTTCTTC.

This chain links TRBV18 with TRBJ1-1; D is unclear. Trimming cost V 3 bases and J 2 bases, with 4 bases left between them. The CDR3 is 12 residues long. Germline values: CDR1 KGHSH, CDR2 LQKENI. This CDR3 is CASSPYNTEAFF. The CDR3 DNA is TGTGCCAGCTCACCCTATAACACTGAAGCTTTCTTT.

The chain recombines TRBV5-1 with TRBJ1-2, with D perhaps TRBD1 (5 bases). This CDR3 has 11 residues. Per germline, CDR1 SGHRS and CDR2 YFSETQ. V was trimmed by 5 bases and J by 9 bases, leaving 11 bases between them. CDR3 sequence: CASRWGDRYTF. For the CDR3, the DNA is TGCGCCAGCAGGTGGGGGGATCGCTACACCTTC.

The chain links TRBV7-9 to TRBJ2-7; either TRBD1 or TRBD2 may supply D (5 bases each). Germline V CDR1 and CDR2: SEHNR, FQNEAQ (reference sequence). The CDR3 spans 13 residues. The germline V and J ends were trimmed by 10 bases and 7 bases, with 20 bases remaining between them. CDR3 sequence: CAIGDGRSGEQYF. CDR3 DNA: TGTGCCATCGGGGACGGCCGATCCGGAGAGCAGTACTTC.

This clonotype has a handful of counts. For the CDR3, the DNA is TGTGCCAGCTCACCACAGGGGGGTCATGAGCAGTTCTTC. It yields the protein CASSPQGGHEQFF. The genes are TRBV18 and TRBJ2-1; the D gene could be TRBD1 or TRBD2 (6 bases each). This CDR3 region has 13 residues. Per the germline V gene, CDR1 is KGHSH and CDR2 is LQKENI. The ends were cut back, 1 base at V and 8 bases at J, with 9 bases in the middle. The complete variable domain, with remaining parts taken from reference TRBV18 and TRBJ2-1, reads NAGVMQNPRHLVRRRGQEARLRCSPMKGHSHVYWYRQLPEEGLKFMVYLQKENIIDESGMPKERFSAEFPKEGPSILRIQQVVRGDSAAYFCASSPQGGHEQFFGPGTRLTVL.